Below are 22 T cell receptor beta chains sequenced from a single sample in a study of kidney transplant recipient with SARS-CoV-2 infection. TCRdb independently ran MiXCR on the reads; one entry per CDR3 protein. In the table there are approximately 240,000 distinct CDR3 sequences, under 35% of which are singletons. Sequencing used a blood sample, obtained at baseline and between days 110 and 120 from a kidney transplant recipient. These receptors were obtained from a male patient aged 25-45 years who had COVID-19 and was a kidney transplant recipient. The graft donor may have contributed some T cells.

This clonotype has more than one count but fewer than ten. The chain uses TRBV4-2 and TRBJ2-1; TRBD2 matches at 8 bases. Germline-derived CDR1 and CDR2 are LGHNA and YNFKEQ. The V segment lost 5 bases and the J segment 3 bases; nucleotides outside the gene matches: 9. The CDR3 sequence is 16 residues long. The CDR3 DNA reads as TGTGCCAGCAGCGTAAGGACTAGCAAGATCTACAATGAGCAGTTCTTC. Its protein is CASSVRTSKIYNEQFF.

This clonotype was counted at least ten times. This chain uses TRBV6-9 with TRBJ1-2; D gene unclear. Germline V lookup: CDR1 MNHGY, CDR2 SVAAGI. The CDR3 is 17 residues long. The V end lost 4 bases, the J end lost 4 bases, and 22 bases lay between the germline ends. CDR3 sequence (DNA): TGTGCCAGCAGTTGTACCGTGCCTTACGGAAAGACCTATGGCTACACCTTC. Its translation is CASSCTVPYGKTYGYTF.

Many counts were recorded for this clonotype. The CDR3 nucleotides are TGCGCCAGCAGCCAAGATTTACGCGGGACAGGGGGCGCGTACAATGAGCAGTTCTTC. Its translation: CASSQDLRGTGGAYNEQFF. V is TRBV4-3 and J is TRBJ2-1; 12 positions agree with TRBD1. The CDR3 has 19 amino acids. V gave up 0 bases and J gave up 4 bases; unmatched junction bases: 10. Germline loops: CDR1 LGHNA, CDR2 YSLEER.

This clonotype was counted a few times. The chain recombines TRBV10-3 with TRBJ2-3; D remains unclear. With 3 bases removed from V and 2 bases from J, the gap between germline ends came to 12 bases. CDR3 size: 15 residues. CDR1 is ENHRY and CDR2 is SYGVKD in the germline V gene. CDR3 in amino acids: CAISDPGSYTDTQYF. CDR3 DNA sequence: TGTGCCATCAGTGACCCTGGATCTTACACAGATACGCAGTATTTT.

Ten or more counts support this clonotype. The rearrangement links TRBV11-2 to TRBJ1-2; D gene uncertain. Germline CDR1 SGHAT, CDR2 FQNNGV. CDR3 size: 17 residues. V lost 3 bases, J lost 4 bases, and 21 bases lay in between. CDR3 amino acids: CASSFPTTSRKTYGYTF. DNA of the CDR3: TGTGCCAGCAGCTTCCCGACAACAAGCAGAAAGACCTATGGCTACACCTTC.

Concerning this clonotype: A much larger clonotype is one base distant, so this may be a read error. CDR3 amino acids: CASSPTGPYEQYF. The CDR3, as DNA: TGTGCCAGCAGTCCAACAGGCCCCTACGAGCAGTACTTC. The chain joins TRBV28 to TRBJ2-5; D is perhaps TRBD1 (5 bases). The J call could be wrong; TRBJ2-7 is a better fit for the DNA end. Germline V gives CDR1 MDHEN, CDR2 SYDVKM. This CDR3 comprises 13 residues.

In its sample, this clonotype was seen many times. V gene TRBV12-2 combines with J gene TRBJ1-2. TRBV12-2 is a listed pseudogene. The CDR3 has 17 residues. In DNA form, the CDR3 reads TGTGCAAGTCGCCAGAAACGGACTCCACGAAAGACCTATGGCTACACCTTC. It encodes CASRQKRTPRKTYGYTF.

Comment on this clonotype: Possible read error: a much larger clone is one base away. The gene calls are TRBV20-1 and TRBJ1-2; possibly TRBD1 for D (5 bases). Germline-derived CDR1 and CDR2 are DFQATT and SNEGSKA (reference sequence). The CDR3 is 14 amino acids. The CDR3 loop reads CGARPTASFDGYTF. The CDR3, as DNA: TGCGGTGCCAGACCGACAGCGTCGTTTGATGGCTACACCTTC.

About this clonotype itself: This clone may be a read error of a much larger clone one base away. The rearrangement links TRBV6-6 to TRBJ1-5; TRBD1 is a possible D gene (5 bases). V was shortened by 2 bases and J by 2 bases, with 13 bases between the two germline ends. CDR1 and CDR2 (germline): MNHNY, SVGAGI (reference sequence). This CDR3 is 16 amino acids long. The CDR3 nucleotides read TGTGCCAGCAGTTACGCTGGTTTGGGGGGCAATCAGCCCCAGCATTTT. Protein product: CASSYAGLGGNQPQHF.

This clonotype has at least ten counts. The chain recombines TRBV27 with TRBJ2-7; TRBD2 is a possible D gene (5 bases). Germline lookup yields CDR1 MNHEY and CDR2 SMNVEV (reference sequence). V was cut by 5 bases and J by 3 bases, with 8 bases left in between. The CDR3 length is 12 residues. Written as DNA, the CDR3 is TGTGCCAGCAGTGACTATTTCTACGAGCAGTACTTC. This sequence encodes CASSDYFYEQYF.

For this clonotype: Given a much more abundant clone one base away, this may be a read error. The chain is built from TRBV7-3 and TRBJ1-4, with a tentative D call TRBD1 (5 bases). Per the germline V gene, CDR1 is SGHTA and CDR2 is FQGTGA. The length of the CDR3 is 14 residues. This CDR3 reads CASSLDGAGEKLLF. The CDR3 region has the DNA TGTGCCAGCAGCTTAGACGGGGCGGGTGAAAAACTGCTTTTT. The whole variable domain, filled in from reference TRBV7-3 and TRBJ1-4, reads GAGVSQTPSNKVTEKGKYVELRCDPISGHTALYWYRQSLGQGPEFLIYFQGTGAADDSGLPNDRFFAVRPEGSVSTLKIQRTERGDSAVYLCASSLDGAGEKLLFGSGTQLSVL.

This clonotype was seen at least ten times. The chain recombines TRBV5-1 with TRBJ2-1; TRBD1 matches 8 bases. The germline CDR1 and CDR2 sequences are SGHRS and YFSETQ. J lost 5 bases, V lost 1 base, and 23 bases had no gene match. The CDR3 sequence is 21 residues long. The CDR3 region has the DNA TGCGCCAGCAGCTTGCTTCGCGTCGAGGAACCGAGACAGGGGAAAAACAATGAGCAGTTCTTC. It codes for CASSLLRVEEPRQGKNNEQFF.

This clonotype is a singleton in its sample. Since a much larger clone is just one base distant, this may be a read error. V usage is TRBV30 and J usage is TRBJ2-6, with D possibly being TRBD1 or TRBD2 (5 bases each). Germline V gene lookup returns CDR1 GTSNPN and CDR2 SVGIG (reference sequence). CDR3 length equals 14 residues. The CDR3 here is CAWSRESGANVLAF. Written as DNA, the CDR3 is TGTGCCTGGAGTAGGGAGTCTGGGGCCAACGTCCTGGCTTTC. The full variable domain, completed using reference TRBV30 and TRBJ2-6, is SQTIHQWPATLVQPVGSPLSLECTVEGTSNPNLYWYRQAAGRGLQLLFYSVGIGQISSEVPQNLSASRPQDRQFILSSKKLLLSDSGFYLCAWSRESGANVLAFGAGSRLTVL.

The rearrangement joins TRBV28 to TRBJ2-6; TRBD1 aligns across 8 bases. Losses at the gene ends were 7 bases for V and 0 bases for J; bases not matched to a gene: 8. This CDR3 is 17 amino acids long. Germline values: CDR1 MDHEN, CDR2 SYDVKM. The CDR3 protein is CASMAGGLYSGANVLTF. The CDR3 region has the DNA TGTGCCAGCATGGCAGGGGGCCTTTACTCTGGGGCCAACGTCCTGACTTTC.

This clonotype was observed at least ten times. The rearrangement uses TRBV23-1 and TRBJ2-7, with D possibly being TRBD1 (6 bases). Being an ORF, TRBV23-1 has a function that is uncertain. The V end was cut by 10 bases, the J end by 0 bases, with 25 bases between. The CDR3 extends over 17 amino acids. CDR3: CAKCQQPPRDNSYEQYF. CDR3 DNA: TGCGCCAAATGTCAACAACCTCCCCGGGACAACTCCTACGAGCAGTACTTC.

Concerning this clonotype itself: The junction departs from germline at one end; a sequencing error may be responsible. The chain recombines TRBV12-3 or TRBV12-4 with TRBJ1-2; D is ambiguous. This CDR3 comprises 17 residues. Here the CDR3 DNA reads TGTGCCAGCAGTTTAACTTCCAGCTTCCGAAAGACCTATGGCCACACCTTC. Translated, it gives CASSLTSSFRKTYGHTF.

This clonotype was counted many times. The chain carries TRBV5-8 and TRBJ1-2; D uncertain. Germline CDR1 and CDR2: SGHTS and YDEGEE. CDR3 size: 16 residues. V was trimmed by 7 bases and J by 4 bases, leaving 23 bases between them. The CDR3 loop is CASHVYHPRKTYGYTF. The DNA for the CDR3 is TGTGCCAGCCATGTGTATCATCCACGAAAGACCTATGGCTACACCTTC. Drawing the rest from reference TRBV5-8 and TRBJ1-2, the complete variable domain is EAGVTQSPTHLIKTRGQQATLRCSPISGHTSVYWYQQALGLGLQFLLWYDEGEERNRGNFPPRFSGRQFPNYSSELNVNALELEDSALYLCASHVYHPRKTYGYTFGSGTRLTVV.

This clonotype was seen many times. The V call is TRBV7-9, the J call TRBJ2-2, with D tentatively TRBD1 (6 bases). V lost 3 bases and J lost 0, with 17 bases in between. This CDR3 has 18 residues. Germline values: CDR1 SEHNR, CDR2 FQNEAQ (reference sequence). CDR3 residues: CASSLFGAGVPNTGELFF. CDR3 coding DNA: TGTGCCAGCAGCTTGTTTGGCGCAGGGGTACCGAACACCGGGGAGCTGTTTTTT.

This clonotype was recorded many times. The CDR3 DNA sequence: TGTGCCAGCAGCAAATACTCTCCCATTTCAATTCGCACTGAAGCTTTCTTT. This encodes CASSKYSPISIRTEAFF. The chain employs TRBV3-1 and TRBJ1-1; D is unresolved. Germline lookup yields CDR1 LGHDT and CDR2 YNNKEL (reference sequence). CDR3 size: 17 residues. Trimming removed 5 bases at V and 4 bases at J, with 23 bases between.

Comment on this clonotype: The junction differs from germline at one of its ends, possibly a read error. This chain uses TRBV5-6 with TRBJ1-4, with a weak D call TRBD1 (5 bases). CDR3 length: 14 amino acids. Germline V gene sequence: CDR1 SGHDT, CDR2 YYEEEE. The CDR3 DNA reads TGTGCCGGCAGGGTAGAGGGCGGTCGGGAAAAACTGTTTTTT. Translated, it gives CAGRVEGGREKLFF.

This clonotype came up many times. The chain employs TRBV6-1 and TRBJ1-2; D call uncertain. Trimming removed 5 bases from V and 4 bases from J, with 23 bases in between. The CDR3 spans 17 residues. Germline CDR1 and CDR2: MNHNS and SASEGT. The CDR3 nucleotides are TGTGCCAGCAGTATCGGGCAGGAATGTAGAAAGACCTATGGCTACACCTTC. Its translation is CASSIGQECRKTYGYTF.

As concerns this clonotype: Being one base from a much bigger clone, this may be a read error. The rearrangement links TRBV3-1 to TRBJ2-7, with TRBD2 matching over 10 bases. CDR1 is LGHDT, CDR2 YNNKEL, per germline (reference sequence). This CDR3 is built from 15 residues. The CDR3 DNA reads as TGTGTCAGCAGCCAAGACGCTAGCGGGAGCCACGAGCAGTACTTC. Translation gives CVSSQDASGSHEQYF.